The 9 T cell receptor beta chains below come from one sample, sequenced in a study of T cells in Graves' hyperthyroidism and ophthalmopathy. Researchers amplified the TCR beta CDR3 regions from RNA transcripts. The HTBI primer set was used in a first-round RT-PCR of the TCR CDR3. MiXCR, applied by TCRdb to the multiplex PCR reads, yields one record per CDR3 protein. The sample lists approximately 520,000 distinct CDR3 sequences, around 21% seen once, with more than 20% in the top ten. What was sequenced was blood. The receptors stem from a man aged 18 to 30 with Graves' hyperthyroidism.

The chain recombines TRBV20-1 with TRBJ2-7, with D perhaps matching TRBD2 (5 bases). Germline V gene lookup returns CDR1 DFQATT and CDR2 SNEGSKA (reference sequence). CDR3 length equals 14 residues. The V end lost 1 base, the J end lost 0 bases, and 10 bases lay between the germline ends. CDR3 bases: TGCAGTGCTAGAGTGTCGGGAAACTCCTACGAGCAGTACTTC. This codes for CSARVSGNSYEQYF.

This clonotype was counted only a few times. J is TRBJ1-5 and V is TRBV6-2 or TRBV6-3; weak D call: TRBD1 (6 bases). Trimming removed 6 bases from V and 9 bases from J, with 24 bases in between. The CDR3 sequence is 16 residues long. Germline V lookup: CDR1 MNHEY, CDR2 SVGEGT. This chain's CDR3 is CASRSLLPGAHGPQHF. DNA of the CDR3: TGTGCCAGCAGATCCCTACTCCCAGGGGCCCACGGGCCCCAGCATTTT.

This clonotype was counted a few times. The chain recombines TRBV12-3 or TRBV12-4 with TRBJ1-5; the match to TRBD1 covers 8 bases. J lost 3 bases, V lost 6 bases, and 7 bases had no gene match. The CDR3 has 15 residues. The CDR3: CASSIGQGNNQPQHF. CDR3 nucleotide sequence: TGTGCCAGCAGCATCGGACAGGGTAACAATCAGCCCCAGCATTTT.

This clonotype was counted at least ten times. The V gene is TRBV4-1, the J gene TRBJ2-7; maybe TRBD1 (5 bases). This CDR3 is 15 amino acids long. The germline V gene has CDR1 MGHRA and CDR2 YSYEKL. Trimming removed 0 bases at V and 2 bases at J, with 11 bases between. The CDR3 here is CASSQEKGLPYEQYF. The CDR3 bases are TGCGCCAGCAGCCAAGAGAAGGGGCTCCCCTACGAGCAGTACTTC.

This clonotype came up a few times. This rearrangement joins TRBV20-1 to TRBJ2-7; 10 nucleotides agree with TRBD1. CDR1 DFQATT and CDR2 SNEGSKA come from the germline V gene (reference sequence). This CDR3 comprises 12 residues. The CDR3 loop reads CSPGQGSHEQYF. Here the CDR3 DNA reads TGCAGCCCGGGACAGGGGTCTCACGAGCAGTACTTC.

CDR3 protein: CATGDNSNQPQHF. As DNA, the CDR3 is TGTGCCACGGGCGATAATAGCAATCAGCCCCAGCATTTT. The J gene is TRBJ1-5, the V gene TRBV24-1; no firm D call. V shed 10 bases and J shed 0 bases, with 9 bases lying between them. Per germline, CDR1 KGHDR and CDR2 SFDVKD. The CDR3 is 13 residues long.

This clonotype has at least ten counts. This chain connects TRBV12-3 or TRBV12-4 to TRBJ2-7, with D possibly matching TRBD1 (6 bases). The CDR3 is made up of 15 amino acids. V shed 6 bases and J shed 7 bases, with 22 bases lying between them. The CDR3 region has the DNA TGTGCCAGCAGCTTGATACAGGGCCTTCGACGGGAGCAGTACTTC. Residues: CASSLIQGLRREQYF.

The rearrangement joins TRBV19 to TRBJ2-7; TRBD2 agrees at 9 bases. Germline V CDR1 and CDR2: LNHDA, SQIVND (reference sequence). The CDR3 is made up of 14 amino acids. Trimming took 6 bases from V and 2 from J; bases not matched to a gene: 5. The DNA of the CDR3 is TGTGCCAGTAGCAGACTAGCGGCTACCTACGAGCAGTACTTC. Translated, it gives CASSRLAATYEQYF.

This clonotype occurred many times. The V call is TRBV6-1, the J call TRBJ2-7; D possibly corresponds to TRBD1 (6 bases). Germline V gene sequence: CDR1 MNHNS, CDR2 SASEGT. CDR3 length: 17 residues. V was shortened by 1 base and J by 0 bases, with 16 bases between the two germline ends. The CDR3 DNA follows: TGTGCCAGCAGTGAAGGAGGGGGTTGGAGTTCCTCCTACGAGCAGTACTTC. It is translated as CASSEGGGWSSSYEQYF.